The 6 T cell receptor beta chains in this list originate from one sample, sequenced in a study. Tregs were sorted as CD4+CD25+CD127-/low cells. Using its own MiXCR run on the 5' RACE reads, TCRdb lists one record per CDR3 protein. Among tens of thousands of distinct CDR3 sequences listed, roughly 28% were seen once. Sequenced sample: tumor-infiltrating Tregs sorted from the breast tumor. The receptors here all came from a female donor with breast cancer.

This clonotype appeared a few times. V is TRBV29-1 and J is TRBJ2-5; tentative D call: TRBD1 (6 bases). The CDR3 is made up of 12 amino acids. The germline gives CDR1 SQVTM, CDR2 ANQGSEA. Trimming removed 5 bases from V and 5 bases from J, with 12 bases in between. CDR3 loop: CSVYGGGETQYF. CDR3 DNA: TGCAGCGTTTATGGGGGCGGGGAGACCCAGTACTTC.

The genes are TRBV6-5 and TRBJ1-2; tentative D call: TRBD1 (6 bases). Germline V gives CDR1 MNHEY, CDR2 SVGAGI. The V gene lost 0 bases and the J gene lost 4 bases, with 15 bases spanning the gap. The CDR3 has 16 amino acids. The CDR3 bases are TGTGCCAGCAGTTACTCGGGACAAACTCCTATCTATGGCTACACCTTC. Translated, it gives CASSYSGQTPIYGYTF.

This clonotype turned up a few times. The rearrangement uses TRBV3-1 and TRBJ2-7, with D unclear. V lost 1 base and J lost 6, with 10 bases in between. This CDR3 is built from 13 residues. CDR1 and CDR2 (germline): LGHDT, YNNKEL (reference sequence). The CDR3 DNA reads as TGTGCCAGCAGCCAAGGCCTCAGGACCGAGCAGTACTTC. Amino acids: CASSQGLRTEQYF.

Only a few counts were recorded for this clonotype. The J gene is TRBJ1-3, the V gene TRBV6-6; TRBD1 might be the D (5 bases). The CDR3 loop spans 13 amino acids. Germline values: CDR1 MNHNY, CDR2 SVGAGI (reference sequence). V was pared by 8 bases and J by 0 bases, with 8 bases between. Here the CDR3 DNA reads TGTGCCAGCCAGGGTCCCTCTGGAAACACCATATATTTT. Its translation is CASQGPSGNTIYF.

In this sample, this clonotype turned up a few times. The CDR3 sequence: CASSLAGQGRNNEQFF. The DNA for the CDR3 is TGCGCCAGCAGCTTGGCTGGGCAGGGACGGAACAATGAGCAGTTCTTC. The chain uses TRBV5-1 and TRBJ2-1, with D tentatively TRBD1 or TRBD2 (5 bases each). Per the germline V gene, CDR1 is SGHRS and CDR2 is YFSETQ. This CDR3 has 16 amino acids. Deletions cut 0 bases from V and 5 bases from J, with 15 bases between. The variable domain in full, with the rest retrieved from reference TRBV5-1 and TRBJ2-1, is KAGVTQTPRYLIKTRGQQVTLSCSPISGHRSVSWYQQTPGQGLQFLFEYFSETQRNKGNFPGRFSGRQFSNSRSEMNVSTLELGDSALYLCASSLAGQGRNNEQFFGPGTRLTVL.

Ten or more counts support this clonotype. The chain joins TRBV5-1 to TRBJ2-1; TRBD2 matches 10 bases. CDR1 and CDR2 from the germline V gene are SGHRS and YFSETQ. Losses at the gene ends were 5 bases for V and 6 bases for J; bases not matched to a gene: 5. The CDR3 length is 14 residues. CDR3 sequence (DNA): TGCGCCAGCAGGGCACTAGCGGGACTCAATGAGCAGTTCTTC. Translated: CASRALAGLNEQFF.